This TCR beta chain stems from a study of cytomegalovirus exposure and HLA in healthy donors. For the study at large: Of all 400 or so donors who were genotyped, roughly 81% belonged to the Caucasian-associated ancestry cluster. Study results and caveats: Highly shared variants forming one cluster were likely a sequencing artifact. Data from an earlier analysis indicated that most TCR beta V segments were productive either about 87% or about 30% of the time. Overall, around 160 TCR beta chains were annotated as cytomegalovirus-associated.

With V trimmed by 0 bases and J by 0 bases, 8 bases remained unmatched. The CDR3 is 17 residues long. Looked up from germline, CDR1 is SGHNT and CDR2 is YYREEE (reference sequence). The PCR was carried out with 60 Vbeta primers and 13 Jbeta primers. Assay used: immunoSEQ multiplex PCR; TCRdb lists only in-frame clones, some missing. The data contain some 200,000 clones, more than 75% of them seen just once; the ten biggest clones take up over 2%. Concerning this clone: Antigen specificity is unknown.

This sequence originates from a woman in her fifties or sixties in good health and CMV-seropositive. The V and J genes are TRBV5-4 and TRBJ1-1; 7 bases are shared with TRBD1. Sequencing input: PBMCs. CDR3 protein: CASSLAPSGTVNTEAFF. The CDR3 DNA follows: TGTGCCAGCAGCTTGGCTCCCTCCGGGACAGTGAACACTGAAGCTTTCTTT.